This TCR beta chain was sequenced for a study of T cells in localized non-small cell lung cancer. Profiling relied on immunoSEQ multiplex PCR, and the TCRdb table lists in-frame clones only, not all of them. Of 8,000 or so clones in the sample, under 95% were seen once. CDR3 length equals 13 residues. V was clipped by 6 bases and J by 7 bases, with 15 bases between them. Germline lookup yields CDR1 MNHNY and CDR2 SVGAGI (reference sequence). The chain links TRBV6-6 to TRBJ1-2; weak D call: TRBD1 (5 bases). The sequence was collected from a woman aged 40-70 years with stage I lung adenocarcinoma. Sequencing used peripheral blood, obtained before any cancer treatment. The CDR3 region has the DNA TGTGCCAGCAGCTCGGACACGGGGGTTGGCTACACCTTC. Protein product: CASSSDTGVGYTF.